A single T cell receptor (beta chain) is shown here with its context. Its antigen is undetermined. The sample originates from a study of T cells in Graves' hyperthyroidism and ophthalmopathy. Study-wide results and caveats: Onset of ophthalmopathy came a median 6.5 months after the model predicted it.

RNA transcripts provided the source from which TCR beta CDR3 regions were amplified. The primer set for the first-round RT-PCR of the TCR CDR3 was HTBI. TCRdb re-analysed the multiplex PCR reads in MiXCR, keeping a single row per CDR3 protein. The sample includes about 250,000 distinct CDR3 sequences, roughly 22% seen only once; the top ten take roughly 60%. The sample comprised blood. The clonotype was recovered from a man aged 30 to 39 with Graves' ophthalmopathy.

Here the CDR3 reads CATSRGVLAGATETQYF. In nucleotides, the CDR3 is TGTGCCACCAGCAGAGGGGTACTAGCGGGAGCGACGGAGACCCAGTACTTC. The chain has TRBV15 and TRBJ2-5, with 11 bases lining up with TRBD2. There are 17 residues in the CDR3. V lost 1 base, J lost 5 bases, and 9 bases stayed unmatched. The germline V gene encodes CDR1 LNHNV and CDR2 YYDKDF (reference sequence).